These 17 T cell receptor beta chains were all obtained from the same sample, sequenced in a study of response to subunit inactivated influenza vaccine. TCRdb reprocessed the RT-PCR reads with MiXCR, giving one entry per CDR3 protein. In the table there are fewer than 250,000 distinct CDR3 sequences, approximately 15% of which are singletons. Source: CD8+ T cells sorted from PBMCs, taken approximately 5 days after vaccination. These receptors originate from a man aged 45-65 years who received an inactivated influenza vaccine.

The rearrangement joins TRBV4-3 to TRBJ2-3; TRBD2 matches at 14 bases. The CDR3 runs to 16 residues. The V segment lost 4 bases and the J segment 4 bases; nucleotides outside the gene matches: 4. From germline, CDR1 is LGHNA and CDR2 YSLEER. The CDR3: CASSLGLAGGSDTQYF. The CDR3 DNA is TGCGCCAGCAGCCTCGGACTAGCGGGAGGTTCAGATACGCAGTATTTT.

The CDR3: CASSQDPTGLSYEQYF. The CDR3 DNA is TGCGCCAGCAGCCAAGATCCCACAGGACTCTCCTACGAGCAGTACTTC. The chain carries TRBV4-3 and TRBJ2-7, with D perhaps being TRBD1 or TRBD2 (5 bases each). From germline, CDR1 is LGHNA and CDR2 YSLEER. This CDR3 contains 16 residues. Trimming cost V 0 bases and J 0 bases, with 12 bases left between them.

This clonotype came up a few times. The chain joins TRBV3-1 to TRBJ2-5, with D maybe TRBD1 (5 bases). The ends were cut back, 4 bases at V and 5 bases at J, with 14 bases in the middle. Looked up from germline, CDR1 is LGHDT and CDR2 is YNNKEL (reference sequence). The CDR3 is made up of 14 amino acids. The CDR3 bases are TGTGCCAGCAGCCCTTTCAGGGATATGGAGACCCAGTACTTC. Amino acid sequence: CASSPFRDMETQYF.

This rearrangement joins TRBV7-8 to TRBJ2-7; 10 bases align to TRBD1. With 1 base clipped from V and 5 bases from J, the junction kept 8 bases outside the gene matches. Germline V gene lookup returns CDR1 SGHVS and CDR2 FQNEAQ. This CDR3 region has 16 residues. The CDR3 bases are TGTGCCAGCAGCTTAGTAGTGGGACAGGGGATCGACGAGCAGTACTTC. It codes for CASSLVVGQGIDEQYF. The full variable domain, in which reference TRBV7-8 and TRBJ2-7 provide the parts outside the CDR3, is GAGVSQSPRYKVAKRGQDVALRCDPISGHVSLFWYQQALGQGPEFLTYFQNEAQLDKSGLPSDRFFAERPEGSVSTLKIQRTQQEDSAVYLCASSLVVGQGIDEQYFGPGTRLTVT.

This clonotype came up a few times. This CDR3 reads CSARGWREVYNEQFF. CDR3 sequence (DNA): TGCAGTGCTAGAGGATGGCGGGAGGTGTACAATGAGCAGTTCTTC. The rearrangement joins TRBV20-1 to TRBJ2-1, with TRBD2 identical over 8 bases. The junction had 6 bases not matched to a gene; V was cut back by 1 base and J by 4 bases. Germline V CDR1 and CDR2: DFQATT, SNEGSKA (reference sequence). This CDR3 is 15 amino acids long.

This chain connects TRBV9 to TRBJ2-4; the D gene is possibly TRBD2 (5 bases). Deletions cut 2 bases from V and 8 bases from J, with 8 bases between. The CDR3 sequence is 12 residues long. Germline CDR1 and CDR2: SGDLS and YYNGEE. The CDR3 is CASSVEGDIQYF. DNA for the CDR3: TGTGCCAGCAGCGTTGAGGGTGACATTCAGTACTTC.

This chain connects TRBV14 to TRBJ2-3; TRBD2 matches 8 bases. From germline, CDR1 is SGHDN and CDR2 FVKESK. The CDR3 totals 19 residues. V lost 0 bases, J lost 9 bases, and 20 bases stayed unmatched. CDR3 sequence: CASSQELGNSGAREETQYF. In DNA form, the CDR3 reads TGTGCCAGCAGCCAAGAGTTGGGCAATAGCGGGGCCCGAGAGGAAACGCAGTATTTT.

The CDR3 sequence: CSVEPQGPEQFF. The CDR3 DNA reads as TGCAGCGTTGAACCCCAGGGGCCTGAGCAGTTCTTC. This chain uses TRBV29-1 with TRBJ2-1, with D possibly TRBD1 on 6 matching bases. Germline V CDR1 and CDR2: SQVTM, ANQGSEA. The CDR3 is 12 residues long. Trimming pared 2 bases from V and 9 bases from J, leaving 11 bases between.

This chain joins TRBV4-2 and TRBJ1-2, with a possible D match to TRBD1 (6 bases). Germline CDR1 and CDR2: LGHNA and YNFKEQ. The CDR3 covers 16 residues. Deletions cut 1 base from V and 6 bases from J, with 18 bases between. As DNA, the CDR3 is TGTGCCAGCAGCCAAGTTCCTCCCGCAAACAGGGATGGCTACACCTTC. It is translated as CASSQVPPANRDGYTF.

The V gene is TRBV28, the J gene TRBJ2-7; D call uncertain. Germline V CDR1 and CDR2: MDHEN, SYDVKM. This CDR3 has 15 amino acids. With 6 bases removed from V and 1 base from J, the gap between germline ends came to 16 bases. CDR3 sequence: CASSFRAGLSYEQYF. CDR3 DNA sequence: TGTGCCAGCAGCTTTAGGGCAGGCTTATCCTACGAGCAGTACTTC.

The genes are TRBV3-1 and TRBJ2-3; D is uncertain. V shed 1 base and J shed 2 bases, with 10 bases lying between them. The germline V gene encodes CDR1 LGHDT and CDR2 YNNKEL (reference sequence). The CDR3 consists of 15 residues. The CDR3 DNA reads TGTGCCAGCAGCCAAGTACACAGCTTCACAGATACGCAGTATTTT. This codes for CASSQVHSFTDTQYF.

This clonotype was seen more than once but under ten times. V usage is TRBV6-2 or TRBV6-3 and J usage is TRBJ2-7; D is unclear. This CDR3 spans 14 amino acids. Germline CDR1 and CDR2: MNHEY and SVGEGT. V was clipped by 2 bases and J by 5 bases, with 13 bases between them. The CDR3 DNA follows: TGTGCCAGCAGTTACGCCCAGGAGTTCGACGAGCAGTACTTC. Translating it yields CASSYAQEFDEQYF.

This clonotype has more than one count but fewer than ten. V usage is TRBV10-3 and J usage is TRBJ1-2, with TRBD1 identical over 8 bases. CDR3 size: 15 residues. Per germline, CDR1 ENHRY and CDR2 SYGVKD. The V segment lost 0 bases and the J segment 3 bases; nucleotides outside the gene matches: 3. In nucleotides, the CDR3 is TGTGCCATCAGTGAGTCCCCAGGGGGCGACTATGGCTACACCTTC. Encoded protein: CAISESPGGDYGYTF.

V and J are TRBV28 and TRBJ2-3; tentatively, D is TRBD2 (6 bases). Germline V gene data show CDR1 as MDHEN and CDR2 as SYDVKM. The CDR3 contains 19 residues. V was cut by 2 bases and J by 0 bases, with 21 bases left in between. Here the CDR3 DNA reads TGTGCCAGCAGTTTAATGGTGACGGGAGCTGAAACTAGCACAGATACGCAGTATTTT. This codes for CASSLMVTGAETSTDTQYF. The variable domain in full, completed from reference TRBV28 and TRBJ2-3, reads DVKVTQSSRYLVKRTGEKVFLECVQDMDHENMFWYRQDPGLGLRLIYFSYDVKMKEKGDIPEGYSVSREKKERFSLILESASTNQTSMYLCASSLMVTGAETSTDTQYFGPGTRLTVL.

In this sample, this clonotype turned up a few times. The chain combines TRBV5-1 with TRBJ1-1, with 11 bases that match TRBD1. V shed 3 bases and J 0 bases; nucleotides not matched to a gene: 10. CDR3 length: 18 residues. Germline CDR1 and CDR2: SGHRS and YFSETQ. In nucleotides, the CDR3 is TGCGCCAGCAGCTCCCCAAGGACAGGGGGCCGTCTGAACACTGAAGCTTTCTTT. Translating gives CASSSPRTGGRLNTEAFF.

The chain uses TRBV2 and TRBJ2-1; D unclear. Per the germline V gene, CDR1 is SNHLY and CDR2 is FYNNEI. The CDR3 covers 12 residues. Trimming left V 2 bases short and J 8 bases short, with 7 bases between. The CDR3 bases are TGTGCCAGCAGTGAATTCCGGGATGAGCAGTTCTTC. It encodes CASSEFRDEQFF.

The table lists this clonotype with many counts. The chain joins TRBV7-6 to TRBJ2-1; the match to TRBD2 covers 8 bases. The CDR3 runs 16 residues. The trim removed 1 base at V and 6 bases at J, leaving 8 bases unmatched. Germline loops: CDR1 SGHVS, CDR2 FNYEAQ. The CDR3 is CASSLGLASRGNEQFF. The CDR3 bases are TGTGCCAGCAGCTTAGGACTAGCGTCGAGGGGCAATGAGCAGTTCTTC.